The 13 T cell receptor beta chains presented below share a single source sample, sequenced in a study of cytomegalovirus exposure and HLA in healthy donors. The study ran its PCR with 60 Vbeta and 13 Jbeta primers. The method was immunoSEQ multiplex PCR; TCRdb's version includes in-frame clones alone and lacks a portion of them. Of about 180,000 clones in the sample, 76% were seen once. Sequencing was performed on PBMCs. The receptors come from a man aged 18 to 29 in good health and CMV-seronegative.

The genes are TRBV18 and TRBJ1-4; no clear D gene. V was trimmed by 3 bases and J by 2 bases, leaving 13 bases between them. Germline V gene lookup returns CDR1 KGHSH and CDR2 LQKENI. There are 16 residues in the CDR3. CDR3 amino acids: CASSPRGRWTNEKLFF. The CDR3 DNA is TGTGCCAGCTCACCTCGAGGGAGGTGGACTAATGAAAAACTGTTTTTT.

The chain has TRBV6-5 and TRBJ1-2; 7 bases match TRBD1. This CDR3 has 15 amino acids. Looked up from germline, CDR1 is MNHEY and CDR2 is SVGAGI. Germline trimming cut 5 bases from V and 4 bases from J; bases unmatched to any gene: 10. This chain's CDR3 is CASSRETGLSYGYTF. The CDR3 DNA is TGTGCCAGCAGTAGGGAGACAGGGCTAAGCTATGGCTACACCTTC.

J is TRBJ2-7 and V is TRBV5-1, with 7 positions matching TRBD1. The CDR3 contains 15 residues. V lost 0 bases to trimming and J lost 4 bases; unmatched junction nucleotides: 7. Germline-derived CDR1 and CDR2 are SGHRS and YFSETQ. CDR3 residues: CASSLAPGQSYEQYF. The DNA for the CDR3 is TGCGCCAGCAGCTTGGCCCCGGGACAGAGTTACGAGCAGTACTTC. The full variable domain, rest sourced from reference TRBV5-1 and TRBJ2-7, is KAGVTQTPRYLIKTRGQQVTLSCSPISGHRSVSWYQQTPGQGLQFLFEYFSETQRNKGNFPGRFSGRQFSNSRSEMNVSTLELGDSALYLCASSLAPGQSYEQYFGPGTRLTVT.

This clone came up a few times. The chain has TRBV27 and TRBJ2-7, with a weak D call TRBD1 (5 bases). The germline V gene has CDR1 MNHEY and CDR2 SMNVEV (reference sequence). The length of the CDR3 is 12 residues. Trimming pared 6 bases from V and 3 bases from J, leaving 9 bases between. The CDR3 DNA reads as TGTGCCAGCAGGGGGCCTTACTACGAGCAGTACTTC. Encoded protein: CASRGPYYEQYF.

J is TRBJ2-7 and V is TRBV19; the match to TRBD1 covers 11 bases. J gave up 0 bases and V 3 bases, and 7 bases lay outside the gene matches. Germline V gives CDR1 LNHDA, CDR2 SQIVND (reference sequence). This CDR3 comprises 17 residues. CDR3 sequence (DNA): TGTGCCAGTAGTATGGGGACCGGACAGGGGGCCTCCTACGAGCAGTACTTC. Residues: CASSMGTGQGASYEQYF.

V and J are TRBV7-2 and TRBJ1-4; tentatively, D is TRBD1 (6 bases). Germline values: CDR1 SGHTA, CDR2 FQGNSA. V was trimmed by 1 base and J by 13 bases, leaving 13 bases between them. The CDR3 spans 13 residues. For the CDR3, the DNA is TGTGCCAGCAGCTTAGACAGGGTAACTGGACTGTTTTTT. Its protein product is CASSLDRVTGLFF.

The chain couples TRBV11-2 to TRBJ1-1; 8 bases line up with TRBD1. The CDR3 has 13 residues. Trimming removed 5 bases from V and 4 bases from J; junction bases left unmatched: 3. The germline gives CDR1 SGHAT, CDR2 FQNNGV. DNA for the CDR3: TGTGCCAGCAGCGCTACAGGGGGCACTGAAGCTTTCTTT. The encoded protein is CASSATGGTEAFF. Full variable domain (remainder filled in from reference TRBV11-2 and TRBJ1-1): EAGVAQSPRYKIIEKRQSVAFWCNPISGHATLYWYQQILGQGPKLLIQFQNNGVVDDSQLPKDRFSAERLKGVDSTLKIQPAKLEDSAVYLCASSATGGTEAFFGQGTRLTVV.

The V call is TRBV6-1, the J call TRBJ2-1, with 10 bases matching TRBD2. The CDR3 has 17 residues. Germline values: CDR1 MNHNS, CDR2 SASEGT. The V and J ends lost 3 bases and 1 base, in that order; junction bases with no gene match: 6. The CDR3 region is CASSDRSSGGSYNEQFF. The CDR3 DNA reads as TGTGCCAGCAGTGATCGGTCTAGCGGGGGTTCCTACAATGAGCAGTTCTTC.

The chain couples TRBV11-3 to TRBJ1-5; perhaps TRBD1 as D (6 bases). Germline CDR1 and CDR2: SGHNT and YENEEA. V was shortened by 2 bases and J by 5 bases, with 16 bases between the two germline ends. This CDR3 is 16 amino acids long. The CDR3: CASSLFLLGHHQPQHF. CDR3 coding DNA: TGTGCCAGCAGCTTATTTTTATTGGGACACCATCAGCCCCAGCATTTT. Full variable domain (outside the CDR3, taken from reference TRBV11-3 and TRBJ1-5): EAGVVQSPRYKIIEKKQPVAFWCNPISGHNTLYWYLQNLGQGPELLIRYENEEAVDDSQLPKDRFSAERLKGVDSTLKIQPAELGDSAVYLCASSLFLLGHHQPQHFGDGTRLSIL.

The chain uses TRBV7-9 and TRBJ1-4; weak D call: TRBD1 (6 bases). The CDR3 is 14 amino acids. V was trimmed by 3 bases and J by 10 bases, leaving 15 bases between them. In germline, CDR1 is SEHNR, CDR2 FQNEAQ (reference sequence). The CDR3 spells CASSLGQGSGKLFF. CDR3 DNA sequence: TGTGCCAGCAGCTTGGGCCAGGGGTCCGGAAAACTGTTTTTT.

This clone was picked up a small number of times. This chain connects TRBV30 to TRBJ2-6; no clear D gene. Trimming left V 3 bases short and J 4 bases short, with 22 bases between. The germline gives CDR1 GTSNPN, CDR2 SVGIG (reference sequence). The length of the CDR3 is 18 residues. This chain's CDR3 is CAWSAAWIGGSGANVLTF. CDR3 DNA: TGTGCCTGGAGCGCGGCATGGATTGGCGGCTCCGGGGCCAACGTCCTGACTTTC.

The J gene is TRBJ2-5, the V gene TRBV5-1; 7 bases agree with TRBD2. With 0 bases clipped from V and 3 bases from J, the junction kept 2 bases outside the gene matches. Germline values: CDR1 SGHRS, CDR2 YFSETQ. The CDR3 covers 14 residues. CDR3 sequence: CASSLASGKETQYF. CDR3 DNA: TGCGCCAGCAGCTTGGCTAGCGGCAAAGAGACCCAGTACTTC.

The chain is built from TRBV7-2 and TRBJ1-1; D is possibly TRBD1 (5 bases). Trimming pared 5 bases from V and 8 bases from J, leaving 21 bases between. CDR1 is SGHTA and CDR2 is FQGNSA in the germline V gene. The CDR3 loop spans 15 amino acids. CDR3 bases: TGTGCCAGCAGCCCACGCTACAGGATCGACGACGAAGCTTTCTTT. Protein: CASSPRYRIDDEAFF.